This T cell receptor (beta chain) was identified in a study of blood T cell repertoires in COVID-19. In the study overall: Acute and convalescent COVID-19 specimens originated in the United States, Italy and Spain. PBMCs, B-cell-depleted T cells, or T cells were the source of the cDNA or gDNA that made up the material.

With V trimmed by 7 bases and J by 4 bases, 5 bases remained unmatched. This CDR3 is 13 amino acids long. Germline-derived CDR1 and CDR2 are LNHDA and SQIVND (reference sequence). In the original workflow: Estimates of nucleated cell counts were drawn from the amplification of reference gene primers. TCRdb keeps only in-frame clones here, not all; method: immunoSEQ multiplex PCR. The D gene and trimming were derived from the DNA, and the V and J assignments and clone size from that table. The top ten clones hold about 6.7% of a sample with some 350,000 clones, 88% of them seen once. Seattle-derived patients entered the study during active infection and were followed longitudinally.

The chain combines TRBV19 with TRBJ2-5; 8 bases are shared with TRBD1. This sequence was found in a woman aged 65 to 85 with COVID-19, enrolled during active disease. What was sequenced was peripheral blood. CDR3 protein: CASTPTGGETQYF. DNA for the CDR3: TGTGCCAGTACCCCTACAGGGGGAGAGACCCAGTACTTC.